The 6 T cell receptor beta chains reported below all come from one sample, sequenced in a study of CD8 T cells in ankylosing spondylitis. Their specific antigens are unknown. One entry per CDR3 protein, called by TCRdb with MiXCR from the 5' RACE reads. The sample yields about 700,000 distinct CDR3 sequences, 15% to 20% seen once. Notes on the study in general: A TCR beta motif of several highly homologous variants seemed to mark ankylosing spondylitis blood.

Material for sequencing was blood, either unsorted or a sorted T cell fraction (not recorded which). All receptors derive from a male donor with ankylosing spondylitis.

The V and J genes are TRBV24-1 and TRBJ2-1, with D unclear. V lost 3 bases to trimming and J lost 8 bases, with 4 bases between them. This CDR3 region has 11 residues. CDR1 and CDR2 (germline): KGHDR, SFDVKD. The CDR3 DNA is TGTGCCACCAGTGATGTGGATGAGCAGTTCTTC. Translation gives CATSDVDEQFF.

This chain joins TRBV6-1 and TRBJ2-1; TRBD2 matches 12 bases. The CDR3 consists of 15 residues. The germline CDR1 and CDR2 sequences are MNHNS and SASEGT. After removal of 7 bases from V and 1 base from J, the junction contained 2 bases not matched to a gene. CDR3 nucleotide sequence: TGTGCCAGCAATGGACTAGCGGGGTCCTACAATGAGCAGTTCTTC. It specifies CASNGLAGSYNEQFF.

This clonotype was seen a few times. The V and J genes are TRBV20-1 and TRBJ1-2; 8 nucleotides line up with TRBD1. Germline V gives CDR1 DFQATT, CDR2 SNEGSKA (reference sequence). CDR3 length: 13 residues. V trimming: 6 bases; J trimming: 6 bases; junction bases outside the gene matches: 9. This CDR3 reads CSATDRGQNGYTF. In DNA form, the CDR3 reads TGCAGTGCCACAGACAGGGGACAAAATGGCTACACCTTC.

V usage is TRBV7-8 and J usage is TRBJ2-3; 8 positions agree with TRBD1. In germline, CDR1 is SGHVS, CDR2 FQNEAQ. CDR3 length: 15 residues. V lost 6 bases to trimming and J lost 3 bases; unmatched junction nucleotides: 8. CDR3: CASSVTGGFTDTQYF. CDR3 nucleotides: TGTGCCAGCAGTGTCACAGGGGGTTTTACAGATACGCAGTATTTT.

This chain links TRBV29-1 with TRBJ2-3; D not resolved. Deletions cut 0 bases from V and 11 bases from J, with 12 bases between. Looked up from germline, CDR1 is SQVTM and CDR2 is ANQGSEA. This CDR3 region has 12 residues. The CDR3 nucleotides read TGCAGCGTTGAAGAAAGACGGATGGGGCAGTATTTT. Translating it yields CSVEERRMGQYF.

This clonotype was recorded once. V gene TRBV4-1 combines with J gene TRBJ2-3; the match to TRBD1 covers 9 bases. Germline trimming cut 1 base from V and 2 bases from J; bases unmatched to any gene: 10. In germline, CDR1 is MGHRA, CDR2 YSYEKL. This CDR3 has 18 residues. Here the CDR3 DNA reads TGCGCCAGCAGCCAAGGGCACGGACAGGGGATTTCCACAGATACGCAGTATTTT. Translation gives CASSQGHGQGISTDTQYF.